Listed here are 9 T cell receptor beta chains from one sample, sequenced in a study of vaccination and CD4 T cells after COVID-19. Cultured CD4+ T-cell DNA underwent Oncomine TCR Beta short-read sequencing. TCRdb processed the PCR reads anew with MiXCR; each CDR3 protein has one entry. The data hold about 17,000 distinct CDR3 sequences, with around 47% observed a single time. No antigen has been identified for these receptors. This sample's time point: late sampling 161 to 241 days after vaccination in three convalescent patients. Described treatment: roughly 10-day PBMC culture with coronavirus spike peptide pools or control peptides (ViraFEST assay). The starting material was CD4+ T cells from blood, cultured in vitro, obtained about 7 months after SARS-CoV-2 vaccination. The source of these receptors is a human donor who had recovered from COVID-19.

The chain is built from TRBV6-2 or TRBV6-3 and TRBJ2-7; no reliable D call. The CDR3 runs to 16 residues. V lost 4 bases to trimming and J lost 7 bases, with 23 bases between them. Germline V gives CDR1 MNHEY, CDR2 SVGEGT. The CDR3 region is CASSSSGRHRRWEQYF. For the CDR3, the DNA is TGTGCCAGCAGTTCAAGTGGCCGCCACCGTAGGTGGGAGCAGTACTTC.

This sequence joins TRBV14 and TRBJ2-5, with D perhaps given as TRBD1 or TRBD2 (6 bases each). Trimming took off 1 base at V and 6 bases at J, with 12 bases between the two ends. Germline V CDR1 and CDR2: SGHDN, FVKESK. CDR3 size: 14 residues. CDR3 sequence (DNA): TGTGCCAGCAGCCAAGGGGGGGCCGAAAAGACCCAGTACTTC. Its translation is CASSQGGAEKTQYF.

This chain joins TRBV6-5 and TRBJ1-5; 7 nucleotides align to TRBD1. The junction had 4 bases not matched to a gene; V was cut back by 0 bases and J by 5 bases. Germline V gene lookup returns CDR1 MNHEY and CDR2 SVGAGI. This CDR3 spans 15 amino acids. CDR3: CASSYSTGRDQPQHF. In DNA form, the CDR3 reads TGTGCCAGCAGTTACTCGACAGGGAGGGATCAGCCCCAGCATTTT.

The chain employs TRBV6-5 and TRBJ1-1; D might be TRBD1 (5 bases). Germline CDR1 reads MNHEY; CDR2 reads SVGAGI. The CDR3 is 14 residues long. Trimming left V 0 bases short and J 4 bases short, with 9 bases between. The CDR3 sequence: CASSYSWGITEAFF. The CDR3 nucleotides are TGTGCCAGCAGTTACTCCTGGGGGATCACTGAAGCTTTCTTT.

The rearrangement uses TRBV7-9 and TRBJ2-3; D not resolved. The CDR3 sequence is 17 residues long. The germline V gene has CDR1 SEHNR and CDR2 FQNEAQ (reference sequence). Trimming stripped 2 bases from V and 2 bases from J, with 17 bases between. CDR3 sequence: CASSLLPGRMDTDTQYF. The CDR3 DNA sequence: TGTGCCAGCAGCTTATTGCCCGGCCGGATGGACACAGATACGCAGTATTTT. The full variable domain, in which reference TRBV7-9 and TRBJ2-3 provide the parts outside the CDR3, is DTGVSQNPRHKITKRGQNVTFRCDPISEHNRLYWYRQTLGQGPEFLTYFQNEAQLEKSRLLSDRFSAERPKGSFSTLEIQRTEQGDSAMYLCASSLLPGRMDTDTQYFGPGTRLTVL.

V gene TRBV4-2 combines with J gene TRBJ1-2; the match to TRBD1 covers 9 bases. Looked up from germline, CDR1 is LGHNA and CDR2 is YNFKEQ. CDR3 size: 14 residues. Trimming at V came to 4 bases and at J to 8 bases, leaving 8 bases not matched to a gene. The CDR3 sequence: CASSLGDRVGGYTF. Here the CDR3 DNA reads TGTGCCAGCAGCCTTGGGGACAGGGTCGGAGGCTACACCTTC.

This clonotype was seen a handful of times. The V call is TRBV27, the J call TRBJ2-7, with 8 bases fitting TRBD2. The J segment lost 1 base and the V segment lost 7 bases, leaving 9 bases of the junction unmatched. Germline-derived CDR1 and CDR2 are MNHEY and SMNVEV (reference sequence). The CDR3 runs 15 residues. As DNA, the CDR3 is TGTGCCAGCATCGGGGGGGGGCCCCGGTCCTACGAGCAGTACTTC. Amino acid sequence: CASIGGGPRSYEQYF.

In its sample, this clonotype was seen once. Here the CDR3 DNA reads TGTGCCAGCAGCCCAGGACTAGCGGGGTTTTACAATGAGCAGTTCTTC. Translation gives CASSPGLAGFYNEQFF. The V gene is TRBV7-6, the J gene TRBJ2-1, with 12 bases lining up with TRBD2. V trimming: 5 bases; J trimming: 4 bases; junction bases outside the gene matches: 6. The germline V gene encodes CDR1 SGHVS and CDR2 FNYEAQ. This CDR3 spans 16 amino acids.

V is TRBV7-3 and J is TRBJ1-3; perhaps TRBD1 as D (6 bases). Deletions cut 2 bases from V and 0 bases from J, with 14 bases between. CDR1 and CDR2 from the germline V gene are SGHTA and FQGTGA. CDR3 length equals 17 residues. CDR3 protein: CASSLFGGPNSGNTIYF. In nucleotides, the CDR3 is TGTGCCAGCAGCTTATTTGGGGGGCCAAACTCTGGAAACACCATATATTTT. The complete variable domain, with remaining parts taken from reference TRBV7-3 and TRBJ1-3, reads GAGVSQTPSNKVTEKGKYVELRCDPISGHTALYWYRQSLGQGPEFLIYFQGTGAADDSGLPNDRFFAVRPEGSVSTLKIQRTERGDSAVYLCASSLFGGPNSGNTIYFGEGSWLTVV.